This entry is about one T cell receptor (beta chain). Its antigen is not known. The sample belongs to a study of cytomegalovirus exposure and HLA in healthy donors. Overall study findings and caveats: The study listed about 150 cytomegalovirus-associated TCR beta chains.

The study drew the donors from its approximately 120-subject validation cohort, separate from the approximately 700-subject first cohort. Assay: immunoSEQ multiplex PCR; the TCRdb copy retains only in-frame clones and omits some. The sample lists about 160,000 clones; roughly 91% were seen once. This sequence was found in a young man in good health and CMV-seropositive. Material: PBMCs.

The CDR3 nucleotides read TGCGCCAGCAGCCCGGGGTTGCAGGTTAGCACAGATACGCAGTATTTT. Protein product: CASSPGLQVSTDTQYF. The gene calls are TRBV5-1 and TRBJ2-3, with a weak D call TRBD2 (5 bases). Germline-derived CDR1 and CDR2 are SGHRS and YFSETQ. Trimming took 4 bases from V and 0 from J, leaving 15 bases between them. CDR3 length: 16 residues.